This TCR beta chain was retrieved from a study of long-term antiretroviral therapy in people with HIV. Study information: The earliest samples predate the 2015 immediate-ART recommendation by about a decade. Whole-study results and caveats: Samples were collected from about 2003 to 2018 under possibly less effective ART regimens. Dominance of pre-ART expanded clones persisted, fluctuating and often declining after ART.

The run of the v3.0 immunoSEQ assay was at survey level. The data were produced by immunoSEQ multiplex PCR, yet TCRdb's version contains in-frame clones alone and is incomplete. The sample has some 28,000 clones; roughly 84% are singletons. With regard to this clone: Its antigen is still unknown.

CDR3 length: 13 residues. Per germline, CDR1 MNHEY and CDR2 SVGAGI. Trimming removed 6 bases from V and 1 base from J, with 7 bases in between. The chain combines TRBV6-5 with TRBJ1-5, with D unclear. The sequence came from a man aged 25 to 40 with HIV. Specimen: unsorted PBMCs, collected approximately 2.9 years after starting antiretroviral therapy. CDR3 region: CASRAASNQPQHF. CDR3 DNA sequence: TGTGCCAGCAGGGCCGCCAGCAATCAGCCCCAGCATTTT.